This T cell receptor beta chain was identified in a study of human versus mouse CDR3 diversity and MHC coevolution. Points from the study as a whole: By iCHAO1, human TCR beta clonotypes numbered about 1.5 million, the most. Human CDR3s averaged more deletions and insertions than mouse CDR3s.

Using immunoSEQ multiplex PCR, the repertoire was profiled, and TCRdb retains in-frame clones only, with some absent. The top ten hold over 15% of the sample, which has 55,000 to 65,000 clones, over 90% seen once. This clone was seen just once. Its antigen is undetermined. The origin of this receptor is a person in their 60s in good health. Sequenced material: naive CD4+ T cells from blood. Subset specified: CD45RO-negative CD62L-positive naive CD4 T cells.

CDR3 sequence: CASSSWDSPREEYGYTF. The CDR3 bases are TGTGCCAGCAGCTCATGGGACAGCCCAAGAGAGGAATATGGCTACACCTTC. The chain employs TRBV5-6 and TRBJ1-2; TRBD1 agrees at 7 bases. The CDR3 extends over 17 amino acids. Trimming removed 3 bases from V and 5 bases from J; junction bases left unmatched: 16. The germline gives CDR1 SGHDT, CDR2 YYEEEE.